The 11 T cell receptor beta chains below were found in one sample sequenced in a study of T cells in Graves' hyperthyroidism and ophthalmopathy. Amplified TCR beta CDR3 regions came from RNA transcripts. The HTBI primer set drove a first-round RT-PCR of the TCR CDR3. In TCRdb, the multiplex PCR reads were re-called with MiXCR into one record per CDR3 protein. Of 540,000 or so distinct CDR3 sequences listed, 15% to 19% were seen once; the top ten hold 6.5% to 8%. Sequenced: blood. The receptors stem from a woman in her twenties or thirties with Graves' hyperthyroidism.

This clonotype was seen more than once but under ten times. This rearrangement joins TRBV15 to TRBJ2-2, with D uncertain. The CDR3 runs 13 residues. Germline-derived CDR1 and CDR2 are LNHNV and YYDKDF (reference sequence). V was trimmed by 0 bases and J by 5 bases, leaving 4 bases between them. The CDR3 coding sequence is TGTGCCACCAGCAGAGAAAGGACCGGGGAGCTGTTTTTT. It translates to CATSRERTGELFF.

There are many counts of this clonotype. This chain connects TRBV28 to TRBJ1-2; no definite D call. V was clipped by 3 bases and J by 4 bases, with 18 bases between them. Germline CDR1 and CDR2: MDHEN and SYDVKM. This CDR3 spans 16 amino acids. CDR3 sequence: CASSFGSNPAFYGYTF. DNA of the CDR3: TGTGCCAGCAGTTTTGGCAGCAACCCCGCTTTCTATGGCTACACCTTC.

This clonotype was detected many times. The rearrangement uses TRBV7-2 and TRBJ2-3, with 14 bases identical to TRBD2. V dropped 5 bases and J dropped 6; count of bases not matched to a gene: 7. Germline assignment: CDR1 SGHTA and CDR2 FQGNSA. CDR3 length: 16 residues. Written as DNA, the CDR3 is TGTGCCAGCAGCGGACAGGGACTAGCGGGAGTGGATACGCAGTATTTT. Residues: CASSGQGLAGVDTQYF. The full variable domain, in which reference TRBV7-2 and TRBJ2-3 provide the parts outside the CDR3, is GAGVSQSPSNKVTEKGKDVELRCDPISGHTALYWYRQSLGQGLEFLIYFQGNSAPDKSGLPSDRFSAERTGGSVSTLTIQRTQQEDSAVYLCASSGQGLAGVDTQYFGPGTRLTVL.

CDR3 region: CASPLHPAAGVLNEQFF. The CDR3 DNA is TGTGCCTCCCCTCTCCACCCCGCGGCGGGAGTTTTGAATGAGCAGTTCTTC. The rearrangement uses TRBV6-2 or TRBV6-3 and TRBJ2-1; TRBD2 matches at 7 bases. The CDR3 runs to 17 residues. Germline V gene lookup returns CDR1 MNHEY and CDR2 SVGEGT. V shed 11 bases, J shed 7 bases, and the junction held 23 bases outside the gene matches.

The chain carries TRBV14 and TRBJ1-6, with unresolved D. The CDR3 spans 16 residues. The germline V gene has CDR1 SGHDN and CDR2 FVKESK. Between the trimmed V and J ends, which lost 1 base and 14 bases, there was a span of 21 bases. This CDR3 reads CASSQGPERGYGTLHF. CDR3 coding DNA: TGTGCCAGCAGCCAAGGCCCAGAGCGTGGGTACGGTACCCTCCACTTT.

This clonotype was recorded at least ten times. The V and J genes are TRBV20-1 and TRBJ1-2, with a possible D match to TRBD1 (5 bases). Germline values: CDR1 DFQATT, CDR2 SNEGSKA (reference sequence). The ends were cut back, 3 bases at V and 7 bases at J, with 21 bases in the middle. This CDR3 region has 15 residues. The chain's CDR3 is CSARVPGRAPLGYTF. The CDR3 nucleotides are TGCAGTGCTAGGGTCCCCGGCAGGGCTCCTCTTGGCTACACCTTC.

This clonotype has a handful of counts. The CDR3 coding sequence is TGTGCCTGGGAACAGGGGGAAGCTGAAGCTTTCTTT. Translating it yields CAWEQGEAEAFF. The chain couples TRBV30 to TRBJ1-1, with TRBD1 identical over 8 bases. V was clipped by 5 bases and J by 6 bases; unmatched bases: 5. The CDR3 runs 12 residues. Germline CDR1 is GTSNPN and CDR2 is SVGIG (reference sequence).

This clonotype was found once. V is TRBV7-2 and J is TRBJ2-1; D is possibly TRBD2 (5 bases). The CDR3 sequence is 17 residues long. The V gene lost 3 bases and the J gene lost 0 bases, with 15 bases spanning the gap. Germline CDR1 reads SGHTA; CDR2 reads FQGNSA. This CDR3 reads CASSFYRAGPSYNEQFF. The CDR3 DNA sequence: TGTGCCAGCAGCTTCTATCGCGCGGGCCCCTCCTACAATGAGCAGTTCTTC.

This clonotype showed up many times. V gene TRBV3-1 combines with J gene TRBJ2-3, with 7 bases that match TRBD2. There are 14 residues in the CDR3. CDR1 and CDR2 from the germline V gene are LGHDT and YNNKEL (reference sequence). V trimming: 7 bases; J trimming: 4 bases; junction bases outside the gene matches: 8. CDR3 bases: TGTGCCAGCACCCGTCGCGCGGGAGCAGATACGCAGTATTTT. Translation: CASTRRAGADTQYF.

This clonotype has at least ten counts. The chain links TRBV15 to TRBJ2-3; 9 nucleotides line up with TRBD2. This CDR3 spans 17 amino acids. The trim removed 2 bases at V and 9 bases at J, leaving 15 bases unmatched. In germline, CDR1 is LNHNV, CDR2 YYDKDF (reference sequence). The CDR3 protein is CATSRRSLAGPLMTQYF. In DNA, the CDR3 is TGTGCCACCAGCAGACGATCCCTAGCGGGACCCCTCATGACGCAGTATTTT.

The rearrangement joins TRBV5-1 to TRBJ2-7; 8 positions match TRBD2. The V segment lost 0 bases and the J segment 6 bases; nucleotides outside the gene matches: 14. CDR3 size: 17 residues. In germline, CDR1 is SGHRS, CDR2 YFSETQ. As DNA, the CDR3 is TGCGCCAGCAGCTTGGAGGGTGAGGCGGGAGGCGACTCCGAGCAGTACTTC. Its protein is CASSLEGEAGGDSEQYF.